This record concerns one TCR beta chain sequence. As to treatment: randomized to nivolumab then ipilimumab (arm A) or the reverse (arm B). The data are from a study of sequential checkpoint blockade in melanoma. For the study at large: First-line arms were nivolumab then ipilimumab, or the reverse, randomized 1:1.

CDR1 and CDR2 (germline): SGHNT, YENEEA. V shed 8 bases and J 0 bases; nucleotides not matched to a gene: 6. The CDR3 spans 15 residues. The method was immunoSEQ multiplex PCR; TCRdb's version includes in-frame clones alone and lacks a portion of them. The sample has about 12,000 clones; approximately 25% are singletons. The sequence was collected from a human donor with melanoma. V and J are TRBV11-3 and TRBJ2-1, with 8 positions matching TRBD1. The material sequenced was tumor tissue (inferred from file names), taken from a patient given nivolumab and ipilimumab in sequence. CDR3: CASGQGPSSYNEQFF. The CDR3 bases are TGTGCCAGCGGACAGGGCCCTAGCTCCTACAATGAGCAGTTCTTC. Complete variable domain (other parts from reference TRBV11-3 and TRBJ2-1): EAGVVQSPRYKIIEKKQPVAFWCNPISGHNTLYWYLQNLGQGPELLIRYENEEAVDDSQLPKDRFSAERLKGVDSTLKIQPAELGDSAVYLCASGQGPSSYNEQFFGPGTRLTVL.